Shown below are 10 T cell receptor beta chains from a single sample sequenced in a study of blood T cell repertoires in COVID-19. Sequenced by immunoSEQ multiplex PCR; TCRdb stores in-frame clones only, minus some. The sample lists some 180,000 clones, about 80% seen once, with more than 4.5% in the top ten. Sequenced input: PBMCs or T cells enriched from blood (not recorded which). The receptors derive from an older woman with acute COVID-19.

The chain joins TRBV6-5 to TRBJ1-1, with D perhaps matching TRBD1 (5 bases). The germline V gene encodes CDR1 MNHEY and CDR2 SVGAGI. V lost 4 bases and J 5 bases, leaving 11 bases between the germline ends. This CDR3 comprises 13 residues. The chain's CDR3 is CASSLGARTEAFF. The CDR3 nucleotides are TGTGCCAGCAGTTTAGGGGCAAGGACTGAAGCTTTCTTT.

V gene TRBV11-2 combines with J gene TRBJ2-1; the match to TRBD1 covers 11 bases. CDR1 is SGHAT and CDR2 is FQNNGV in the germline V gene. The trim removed 5 bases at V and 7 bases at J, leaving 7 bases unmatched. The CDR3 has 15 amino acids. The CDR3 region has the DNA TGTGCCAGCAGCCCTTGGGACAGGGGGGGGAATGAGCAGTTCTTC. Its protein is CASSPWDRGGNEQFF.

The chain employs TRBV19 and TRBJ1-2; D may be TRBD1 (5 bases). V was pared by 0 bases and J by 4 bases, with 9 bases between. The germline V gene has CDR1 LNHDA and CDR2 SQIVND (reference sequence). The CDR3 totals 14 residues. The CDR3 is CASSIEGGTYGYTF. DNA for the CDR3: TGTGCCAGTAGTATAGAGGGGGGAACCTATGGCTACACCTTC. The whole variable domain, filled in from reference TRBV19 and TRBJ1-2, reads DGGITQSPKYLFRKEGQNVTLSCEQNLNHDAMYWYRQDPGQGLRLIYYSQIVNDFQKGDIAEGYSVSREKKESFPLTVTSAQKNPTAFYLCASSIEGGTYGYTFGSGTRLTVV.

This chain joins TRBV27 and TRBJ2-1; D might be TRBD1 (5 bases). Germline V CDR1 and CDR2: MNHEY, SMNVEV (reference sequence). Trimming cost V 3 bases and J 3 bases, with 24 bases left between them. The CDR3 contains 19 residues. The CDR3 sequence: CASSLLIRTARTNYNEQFF. The DNA for the CDR3 is TGTGCCAGCAGTTTGCTGATTCGGACGGCGCGGACAAACTACAATGAGCAGTTCTTC.

V is TRBV7-9 and J is TRBJ1-1; 7 bases are shared with TRBD1. Germline assignment: CDR1 SEHNR and CDR2 FQNEAQ (reference sequence). The V gene end was trimmed by 3 bases and the J gene end by 1 base; junction bases not matched to a gene: 2. This CDR3 is 14 amino acids long. The CDR3, as DNA: TGTGCCAGCAGCTTGGGACAGTCGAACACTGAAGCTTTCTTT. Translated, it gives CASSLGQSNTEAFF.

This clone has a single count. The rearrangement uses TRBV3-1 (or the pseudogene TRBV3-2) and TRBJ1-3; D is possibly TRBD1 (6 bases). The germline CDR1 and CDR2 sequences are LGHDT and YNNKEL (reference sequence). The V end was cut by 1 base, the J end by 7 bases, with 17 bases between. CDR3 length: 16 residues. Here the CDR3 DNA reads TGTGCCAGCAGCCAAGTATCCGACAGGAGGCAGAACACCATATATTTT. Its translation: CASSQVSDRRQNTIYF.

V gene TRBV28 combines with J gene TRBJ2-7, with 12 bases matching TRBD1. CDR1 is MDHEN, CDR2 SYDVKM, per germline. The ends lost 7 bases at V and 6 bases at J; junction bases unmatched: 13. This CDR3 has 16 residues. The CDR3 nucleotides are TGTGCCAGCACCGTCCCGGGACAGGGGGCGGGGGGCGAGCAGTACTTC. This sequence encodes CASTVPGQGAGGEQYF.

This clone has more than one count but fewer than ten. This CDR3 is CASSPYPRTGGTGELFF. In DNA form, the CDR3 reads TGTGCCAGCAGCCCTTACCCCCGGACAGGGGGTACCGGGGAGCTGTTTTTT. This chain joins TRBV7-9 and TRBJ2-2; 10 bases line up with TRBD1. This CDR3 region has 17 residues. Germline loops: CDR1 SEHNR, CDR2 FQNEAQ (reference sequence). With 5 bases clipped from V and 5 bases from J, the junction kept 11 bases outside the gene matches.

The genes are TRBV3-1 (or the pseudogene TRBV3-2) and TRBJ1-1, with D maybe TRBD1 (6 bases). Trimming pared 6 bases from V and 6 bases from J, leaving 14 bases between. The CDR3 covers 13 residues. CDR1 LGHDT and CDR2 YNNKEL come from the germline V gene (reference sequence). The CDR3 region has the DNA TGTGCCAGCAGACCGCAGGGGCGGGCTGAAGCTTTCTTT. As protein: CASRPQGRAEAFF.

J is TRBJ1-5 and V is TRBV6-4; no clear D. Trimming stripped 3 bases from V and 7 bases from J, with 10 bases between. The CDR3 has 13 residues. CDR1 and CDR2 from the germline V gene are MRHNA and SNTAGT. CDR3: CASSEVGAQPQHF. The CDR3 DNA sequence: TGTGCCAGCAGTGAGGTGGGAGCCCAGCCCCAGCATTTT.